This T cell receptor (beta chain) was found in a study of blood T cell repertoires in COVID-19. Across the whole study: The samples span acute and convalescent COVID-19 from the United States, Italy and Spain. Nucleic acid was either cDNA or gDNA, and it came from T cells, B-cell-depleted T cells, or PBMCs.

Per the original methods: Using reference gene primer amplification, nucleated cell counts were estimated. Assay: immunoSEQ multiplex PCR; the TCRdb copy retains only in-frame clones and omits some. V, J and clone size derive from that table, while D and trimming were established from the DNA sequence. Found here are over 250,000 clones, 70% to 90% of them singletons; the top ten hold about an eighth. This CDR3 comprises 14 residues. Germline assignment: CDR1 SEHNR and CDR2 FQNEAQ (reference sequence). The V end lost 3 bases, the J end lost 2 bases, and 8 bases lay between the germline ends. Sequencing was performed on peripheral blood. The J gene is TRBJ1-5, the V gene TRBV7-9, with D tentatively TRBD1 (6 bases). The sequence was obtained from a woman aged 70-85 years with COVID-19, enrolled during active disease. CDR3 DNA: TGTGCCAGCAGCTTGGGACAAGGCAATCAGCCCCAGCATTTT. It encodes CASSLGQGNQPQHF.